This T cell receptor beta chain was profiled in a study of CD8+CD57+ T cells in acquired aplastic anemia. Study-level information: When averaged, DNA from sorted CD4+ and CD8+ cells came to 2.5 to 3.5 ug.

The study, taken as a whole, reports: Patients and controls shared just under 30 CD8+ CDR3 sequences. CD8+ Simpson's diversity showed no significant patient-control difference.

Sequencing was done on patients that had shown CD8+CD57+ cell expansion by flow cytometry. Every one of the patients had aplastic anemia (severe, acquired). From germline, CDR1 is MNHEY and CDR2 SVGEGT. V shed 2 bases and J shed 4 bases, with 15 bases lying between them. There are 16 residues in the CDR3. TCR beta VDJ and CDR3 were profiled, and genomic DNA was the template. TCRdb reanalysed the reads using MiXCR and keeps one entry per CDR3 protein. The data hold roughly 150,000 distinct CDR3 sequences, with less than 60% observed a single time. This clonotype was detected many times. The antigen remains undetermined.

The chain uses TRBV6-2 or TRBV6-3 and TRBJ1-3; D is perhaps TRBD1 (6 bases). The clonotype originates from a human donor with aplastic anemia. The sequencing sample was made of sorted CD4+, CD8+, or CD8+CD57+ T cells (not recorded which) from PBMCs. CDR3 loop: CASSYRQAPLGNTIYF. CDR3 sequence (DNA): TGTGCCAGCAGTTACCGACAGGCACCTCTGGGAAACACCATATATTTT.